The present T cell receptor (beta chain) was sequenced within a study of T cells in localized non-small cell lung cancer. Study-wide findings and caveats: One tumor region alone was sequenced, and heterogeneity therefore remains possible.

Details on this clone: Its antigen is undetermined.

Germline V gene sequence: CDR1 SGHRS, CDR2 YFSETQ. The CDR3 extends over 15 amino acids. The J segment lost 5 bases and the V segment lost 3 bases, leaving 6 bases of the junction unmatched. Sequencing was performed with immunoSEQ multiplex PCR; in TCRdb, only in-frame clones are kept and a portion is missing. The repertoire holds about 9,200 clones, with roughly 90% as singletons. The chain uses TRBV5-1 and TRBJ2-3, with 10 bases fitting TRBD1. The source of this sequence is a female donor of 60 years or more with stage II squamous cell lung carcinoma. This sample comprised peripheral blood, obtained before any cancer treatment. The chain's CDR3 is CASSWGQGIGDTQYF. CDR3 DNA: TGCGCCAGCAGCTGGGGACAGGGGATCGGAGATACGCAGTATTTT. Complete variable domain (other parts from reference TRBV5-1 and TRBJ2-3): KAGVTQTPRYLIKTRGQQVTLSCSPISGHRSVSWYQQTPGQGLQFLFEYFSETQRNKGNFPGRFSGRQFSNSRSEMNVSTLELGDSALYLCASSWGQGIGDTQYFGPGTRLTVL.